Listed here are 7 T cell receptor beta chains from one sample, sequenced in a study of cytomegalovirus exposure and HLA in healthy donors. The PCR used 60 Vbeta and 13 Jbeta primers. Libraries were prepared by immunoSEQ multiplex PCR; TCRdb keeps only in-frame clonotypes and omits some of them. In total, the table holds around 75,000 clones. Input material: PBMCs. Receptors originate from a man aged 50-60 years in good health and CMV-seropositive.

The rearrangement joins TRBV6-4 to TRBJ2-3; 9 bases align to TRBD1. CDR1 and CDR2 from the germline V gene are MRHNA and SNTAGT. This CDR3 is built from 15 residues. Trimming cost V 6 bases and J 3 bases; bases outside gene matches: 7. The CDR3 bases are TGTGCCAGCAGAGCCGGACAGGGGCCTACAGATACGCAGTATTTT. Translating gives CASRAGQGPTDTQYF.

V usage is TRBV30 and J usage is TRBJ2-6; D is unclear. This CDR3 contains 14 residues. Germline assignment: CDR1 GTSNPN and CDR2 SVGIG (reference sequence). Trimming cost V 7 bases and J 0 bases, with 10 bases left between them. As DNA, the CDR3 is TGTGCCTTTGACGGAGCCTCTGGGGCCAACGTCCTGACTTTC. It encodes CAFDGASGANVLTF.

The chain employs TRBV4-1 and TRBJ1-6, with 7 positions matching TRBD1. Germline V gene lookup returns CDR1 MGHRA and CDR2 YSYEKL. CDR3 size: 18 residues. The V gene end was trimmed by 1 base and the J gene end by 3 bases; junction bases not matched to a gene: 9. Written as DNA, the CDR3 is TGCGCCAGCAGCCAAGGAATAGGGGGCAAAGTCTATAATTCACCCCTCCACTTT. Translation: CASSQGIGGKVYNSPLHF.

V usage is TRBV6-6 and J usage is TRBJ1-2; 8 bases are shared with TRBD1. Looked up from germline, CDR1 is MNHNY and CDR2 is SVGAGI (reference sequence). There are 14 residues in the CDR3. Trimming removed 6 bases from V and 5 bases from J; junction bases left unmatched: 8. The CDR3 DNA is TGTGCCAGCAGCCCCGGGACAGGTGTATATGGCTACACCTTC. Translating it yields CASSPGTGVYGYTF.

This chain connects TRBV6-1 to TRBJ1-2; TRBD1 matches at 8 bases. The CDR3 loop spans 15 amino acids. The trim removed 5 bases at V and 0 bases at J, leaving 5 bases unmatched. Germline-derived CDR1 and CDR2 are MNHNS and SASEGT. CDR3 DNA sequence: TGTGCCAGCAGTCCAGGGGGCTTAGCTAACTATGGCTACACCTTC. Its translation is CASSPGGLANYGYTF.

The chain is built from TRBV5-6 and TRBJ2-5; 10 nucleotides align to TRBD1. The CDR3 runs 15 residues. The germline gives CDR1 SGHDT, CDR2 YYEEEE. The V and J ends lost 0 bases and 3 bases, in that order; junction bases with no gene match: 2. CDR3 nucleotides: TGTGCCAGCAGCTTGGTGGGGACAGGGGAAGAGACCCAGTACTTC. It specifies CASSLVGTGEETQYF.

The CDR3 loop reads CASSWLGGTEAFF. The CDR3 DNA reads as TGCGCCAGCAGCTGGCTCGGGGGCACTGAAGCTTTCTTT. The V gene is TRBV5-1, the J gene TRBJ1-1, with D tentatively TRBD1 (5 bases). CDR3 length equals 13 residues. Germline CDR1 and CDR2: SGHRS and YFSETQ. Trimming left V 3 bases short and J 4 bases short, with 10 bases between.